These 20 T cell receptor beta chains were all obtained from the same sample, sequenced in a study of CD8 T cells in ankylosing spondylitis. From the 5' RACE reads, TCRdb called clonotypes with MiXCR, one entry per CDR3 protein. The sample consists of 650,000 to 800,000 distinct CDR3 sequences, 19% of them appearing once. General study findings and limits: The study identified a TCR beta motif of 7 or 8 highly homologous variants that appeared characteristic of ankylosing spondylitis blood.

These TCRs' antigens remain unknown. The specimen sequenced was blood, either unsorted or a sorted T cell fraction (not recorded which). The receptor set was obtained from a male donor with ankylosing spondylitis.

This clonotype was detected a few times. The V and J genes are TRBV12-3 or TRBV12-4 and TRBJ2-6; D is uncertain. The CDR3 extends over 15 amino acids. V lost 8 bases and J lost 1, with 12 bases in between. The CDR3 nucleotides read TGTGCCAGCGCCTTGAGGAGATCTGGGGCCAACGTCCTGACTTTC. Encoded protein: CASALRRSGANVLTF.

The CDR3 sequence: CASSFGQTYQPQHF. As DNA, the CDR3 is TGTGCCAGCAGCTTCGGACAGACTTATCAGCCCCAGCATTTT. The chain joins TRBV5-5 to TRBJ1-5; TRBD1 might be the D (6 bases). The V and J ends lost 2 bases and 5 bases respectively, with 11 bases between them. Germline V lookup: CDR1 SGHKS, CDR2 YYEKEE (reference sequence). This CDR3 is 14 amino acids long.

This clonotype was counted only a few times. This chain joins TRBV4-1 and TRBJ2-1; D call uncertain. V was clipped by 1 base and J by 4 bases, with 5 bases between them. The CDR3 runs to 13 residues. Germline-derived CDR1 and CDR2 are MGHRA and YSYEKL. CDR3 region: CASSQATYNEQFF. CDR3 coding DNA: TGCGCCAGCAGCCAAGCCACTTACAATGAGCAGTTCTTC.

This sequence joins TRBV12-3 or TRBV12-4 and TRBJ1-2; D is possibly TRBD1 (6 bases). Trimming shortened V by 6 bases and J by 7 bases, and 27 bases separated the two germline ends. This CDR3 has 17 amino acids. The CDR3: CASSRLLGRGGVRGYTF. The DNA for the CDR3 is TGTGCCAGCAGCCGACTTTTGGGGCGCGGGGGCGTTCGTGGCTACACCTTC.

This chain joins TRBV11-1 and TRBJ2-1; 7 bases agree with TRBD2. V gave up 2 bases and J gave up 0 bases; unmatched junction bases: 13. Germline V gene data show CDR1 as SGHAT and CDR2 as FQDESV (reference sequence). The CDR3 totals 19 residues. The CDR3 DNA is TGTGCCAGCAGCTTAATTAATGTATGGCGGGAGCTCTCCTACAATGAGCAGTTCTTC. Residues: CASSLINVWRELSYNEQFF.

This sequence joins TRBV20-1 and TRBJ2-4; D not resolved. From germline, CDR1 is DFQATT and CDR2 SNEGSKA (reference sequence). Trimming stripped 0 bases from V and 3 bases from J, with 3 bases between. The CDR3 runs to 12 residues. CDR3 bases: TGCAGTGCTAGAGATGACAAAAACATTCAGTACTTC. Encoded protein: CSARDDKNIQYF.

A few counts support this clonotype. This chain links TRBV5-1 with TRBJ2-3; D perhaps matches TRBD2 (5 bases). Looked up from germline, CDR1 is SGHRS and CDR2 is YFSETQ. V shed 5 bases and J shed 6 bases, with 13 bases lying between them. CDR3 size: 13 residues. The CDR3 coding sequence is TGCGCCAGCAGATCCGCCACTAGTGATACGCAGTATTTT. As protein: CASRSATSDTQYF.

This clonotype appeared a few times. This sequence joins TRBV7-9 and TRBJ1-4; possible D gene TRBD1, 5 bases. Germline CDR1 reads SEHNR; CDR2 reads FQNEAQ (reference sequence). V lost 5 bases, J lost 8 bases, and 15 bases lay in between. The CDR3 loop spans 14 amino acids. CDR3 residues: CASSPGGGGEKLFF. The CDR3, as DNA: TGTGCCAGCAGCCCAGGTGGGGGAGGAGAAAAACTGTTTTTT. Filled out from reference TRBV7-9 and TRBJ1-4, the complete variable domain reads DTGVSQNPRHKITKRGQNVTFRCDPISEHNRLYWYRQTLGQGPEFLTYFQNEAQLEKSRLLSDRFSAERPKGSFSTLEIQRTEQGDSAMYLCASSPGGGGEKLFFGSGTQLSVL.

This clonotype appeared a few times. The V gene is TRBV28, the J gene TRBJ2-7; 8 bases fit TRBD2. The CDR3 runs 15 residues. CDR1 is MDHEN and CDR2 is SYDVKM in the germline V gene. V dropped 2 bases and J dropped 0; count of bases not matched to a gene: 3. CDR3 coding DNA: TGTGCCAGCAGTTTACGCAGCGGGGGCTCCTACGAGCAGTACTTC. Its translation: CASSLRSGGSYEQYF.

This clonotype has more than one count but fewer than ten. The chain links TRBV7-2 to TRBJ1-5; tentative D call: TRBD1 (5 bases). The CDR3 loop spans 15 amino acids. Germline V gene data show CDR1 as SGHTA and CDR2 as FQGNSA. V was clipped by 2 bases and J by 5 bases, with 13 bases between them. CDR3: CASSLSDMAYQPQHF. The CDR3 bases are TGTGCCAGCAGCTTATCGGACATGGCTTATCAGCCCCAGCATTTT.

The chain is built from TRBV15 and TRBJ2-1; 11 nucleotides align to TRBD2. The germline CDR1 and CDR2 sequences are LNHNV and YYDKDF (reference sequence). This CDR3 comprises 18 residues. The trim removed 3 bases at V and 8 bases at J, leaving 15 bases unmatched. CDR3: CATSSVGRLAGREYEQFF. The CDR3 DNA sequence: TGTGCCACCAGCAGTGTCGGACGACTAGCGGGGAGGGAGTATGAGCAGTTCTTC.

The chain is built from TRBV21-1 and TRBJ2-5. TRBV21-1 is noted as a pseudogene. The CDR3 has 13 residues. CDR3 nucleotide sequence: TGTGCCAGCAGCAAAAACCCACCGGAGACCCAGTACTTC. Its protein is CASSKNPPETQYF.

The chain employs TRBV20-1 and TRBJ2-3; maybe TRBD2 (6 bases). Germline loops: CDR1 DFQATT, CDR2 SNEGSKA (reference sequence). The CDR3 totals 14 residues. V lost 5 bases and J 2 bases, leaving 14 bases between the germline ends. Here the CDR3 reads CSASPGLTTDTQYF. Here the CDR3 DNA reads TGCAGTGCTTCTCCGGGACTTACCACAGATACGCAGTATTTT.

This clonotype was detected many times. The CDR3 is CASRESGLTHEQFF. The CDR3 DNA sequence: TGTGCCAGCAGGGAGTCGGGTTTGACTCATGAGCAGTTCTTC. This sequence joins TRBV12-3 or TRBV12-4 and TRBJ2-1; D remains unclear. V was cut by 6 bases and J by 8 bases, with 17 bases left in between. CDR3 size: 14 residues.

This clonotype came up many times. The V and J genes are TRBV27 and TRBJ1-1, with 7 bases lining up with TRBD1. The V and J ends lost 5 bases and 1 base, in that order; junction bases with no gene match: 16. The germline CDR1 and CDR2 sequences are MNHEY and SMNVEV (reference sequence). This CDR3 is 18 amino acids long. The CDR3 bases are TGTGCCAGCAGTCCCGGGTGGAGGGGGCTTGGGAGGAACACTGAAGCTTTCTTT. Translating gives CASSPGWRGLGRNTEAFF.

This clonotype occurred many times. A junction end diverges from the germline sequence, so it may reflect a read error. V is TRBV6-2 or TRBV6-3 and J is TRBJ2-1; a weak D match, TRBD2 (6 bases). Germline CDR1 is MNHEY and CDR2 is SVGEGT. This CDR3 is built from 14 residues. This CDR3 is CASSQGLSYNEQFF. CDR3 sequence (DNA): TGCGCCAGCAGCCAGGGACTTTCCTACAATGAGCAGTTCTTC.

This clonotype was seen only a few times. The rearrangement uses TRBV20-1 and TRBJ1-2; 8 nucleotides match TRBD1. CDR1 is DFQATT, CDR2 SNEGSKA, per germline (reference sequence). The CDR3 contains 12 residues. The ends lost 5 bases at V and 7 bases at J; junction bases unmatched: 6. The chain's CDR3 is CSAPGQVFGYTF. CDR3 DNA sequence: TGCAGTGCTCCGGGACAGGTATTTGGCTACACCTTC.

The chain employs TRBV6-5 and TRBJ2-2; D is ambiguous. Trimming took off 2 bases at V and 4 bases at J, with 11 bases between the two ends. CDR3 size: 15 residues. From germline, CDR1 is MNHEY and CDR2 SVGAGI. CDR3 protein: CASSYQRAVTGELFF. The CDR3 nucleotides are TGTGCCAGCAGTTACCAACGGGCCGTCACCGGGGAGCTGTTTTTT.

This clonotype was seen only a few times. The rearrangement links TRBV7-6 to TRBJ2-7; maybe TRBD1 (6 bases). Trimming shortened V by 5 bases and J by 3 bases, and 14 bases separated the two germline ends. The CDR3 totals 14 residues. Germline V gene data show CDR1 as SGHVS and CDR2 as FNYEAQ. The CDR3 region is CASSPRGTNYEQYF. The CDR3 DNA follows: TGTGCCAGCAGCCCTAGGGGGACAAACTACGAGCAGTACTTC.

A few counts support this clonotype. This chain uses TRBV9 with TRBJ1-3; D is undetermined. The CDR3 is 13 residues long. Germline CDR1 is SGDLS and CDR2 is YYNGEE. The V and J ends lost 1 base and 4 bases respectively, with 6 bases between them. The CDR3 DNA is TGTGCCAGCAGCGTACCGGCGGGAAACACCATATATTTT. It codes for CASSVPAGNTIYF. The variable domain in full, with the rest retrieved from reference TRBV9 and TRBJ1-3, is DSGVTQTPKHLITATGQRVTLRCSPRSGDLSVYWYQQSLDQGLQFLIQYYNGEERAKGNILERFSAQQFPDLHSELNLSSLELGDSALYFCASSVPAGNTIYFGEGSWLTVV.